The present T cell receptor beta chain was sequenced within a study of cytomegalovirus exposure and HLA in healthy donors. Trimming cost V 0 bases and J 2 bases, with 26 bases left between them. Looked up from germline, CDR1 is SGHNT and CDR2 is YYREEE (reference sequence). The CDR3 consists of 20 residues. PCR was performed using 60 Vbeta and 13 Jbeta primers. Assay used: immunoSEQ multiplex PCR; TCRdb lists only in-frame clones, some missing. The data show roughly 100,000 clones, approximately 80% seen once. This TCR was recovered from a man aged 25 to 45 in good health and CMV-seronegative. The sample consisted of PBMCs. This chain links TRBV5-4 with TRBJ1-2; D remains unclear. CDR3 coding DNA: TGTGCCAGCAGCTTGGTTTTAAGGCCAAAGGAGGGTCTCGGGAACTATGGCTACACCTTC. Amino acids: CASSLVLRPKEGLGNYGYTF.